The 25 T cell receptor beta chains listed next were all sequenced from one sample in a study of T cell responses to AZD1222 COVID-19 vaccine. Assay: immunoSEQ multiplex PCR; the TCRdb copy retains only in-frame clones and omits some. The sample lists more than 80,000 clones, less than 95% occurring once. Sample: peripheral blood, taken 28 days after the second AZD1222 dose. The receptors come from an adult who received the AZD1222 COVID-19 vaccine.

The J gene is TRBJ1-5, the V gene TRBV27, with D possibly TRBD1 on 5 matching bases. Between the trimmed V and J ends, which lost 3 bases and 1 base, there was a span of 7 bases. CDR1 MNHEY and CDR2 SMNVEV come from the germline V gene (reference sequence). The CDR3 totals 14 residues. The CDR3 loop is CASSLGQSNQPQHF. Here the CDR3 DNA reads TGTGCCAGCAGTTTGGGGCAGAGCAATCAGCCCCAGCATTTT.

The chain is built from TRBV4-3 and TRBJ1-5; D is undetermined. The CDR3 has 13 residues. Between the trimmed V and J ends, which lost 0 bases and 6 bases, there was a span of 6 bases. CDR1 is LGHNA, CDR2 YSLEER, per germline. CDR3: CASSQDVGQPQHF. CDR3 sequence (DNA): TGCGCCAGCAGCCAAGACGTAGGTCAGCCCCAGCATTTT.

In its sample, this clone was seen once. This chain uses TRBV6-5 with TRBJ2-7, with D possibly matching TRBD1 (6 bases). Germline V lookup: CDR1 MNHEY, CDR2 SVGAGI. Trimming took 0 bases from V and 4 from J, leaving 16 bases between them. This CDR3 contains 16 residues. The CDR3 coding sequence is TGTGCCAGCAGTTACTCCCCCAGGGGAAATTTGTACGAGCAGTACTTC. Translated, it gives CASSYSPRGNLYEQYF.

The CDR3: CASGLAEHNYGYTF. Here the CDR3 DNA reads TGTGCTAGTGGTTTGGCAGAGCATAACTATGGCTACACCTTC. The chain has TRBV12-5 and TRBJ1-2, with unresolved D. The germline V gene encodes CDR1 LGHNT and CDR2 FRNRAP. There are 14 residues in the CDR3. The V and J ends lost 1 base and 1 base respectively, with 7 bases between them.

The chain couples TRBV6-5 to TRBJ2-7, with TRBD2 matching 11 bases. V lost 6 bases and J lost 2; bases outside the gene matches: 6. Germline-derived CDR1 and CDR2 are MNHEY and SVGAGI. There are 15 residues in the CDR3. The DNA for the CDR3 is TGTGCCAGCAGCCAGGGACTAGCGGCGACCTACGAGCAGTACTTC. It translates to CASSQGLAATYEQYF.

The V gene is TRBV18, the J gene TRBJ1-4; D remains ambiguous. CDR1 KGHSH and CDR2 LQKENI come from the germline V gene. V was trimmed by 4 bases and J by 4 bases, leaving 7 bases between them. The CDR3 extends over 13 amino acids. The CDR3 loop reads CASSRSDNEKLFF. The CDR3 nucleotides are TGTGCCAGCTCACGGTCCGATAATGAAAAACTGTTTTTT. The variable domain in full, completed from reference TRBV18 and TRBJ1-4, reads NAGVMQNPRHLVRRRGQEARLRCSPMKGHSHVYWYRQLPEEGLKFMVYLQKENIIDESGMPKERFSAEFPKEGPSILRIQQVVRGDSAAYFCASSRSDNEKLFFGSGTQLSVL.

This clone was picked up one time. This chain links TRBV29-1 with TRBJ1-1; D is undetermined. The CDR3 is 11 amino acids. V was clipped by 5 bases and J by 5 bases, with 9 bases between them. CDR1 is SQVTM, CDR2 ANQGSEA, per germline. CDR3: CSVIIGTEAFF. In DNA form, the CDR3 reads TGCAGCGTTATCATCGGGACTGAAGCTTTCTTT.

The chain combines TRBV28 with TRBJ1-1, with D unresolved. Trimming removed 6 bases at V and 4 bases at J, with 9 bases between. The CDR3 covers 12 residues. CDR1 is MDHEN, CDR2 SYDVKM, per germline. CDR3 in amino acids: CASRPLRTEAFF. The CDR3 bases are TGTGCCAGCAGACCACTTCGCACTGAAGCTTTCTTT.

This clone was seen only once. The chain uses TRBV5-4 and TRBJ2-5; tentative D call: TRBD2 (5 bases). Trimming removed 0 bases from V and 0 bases from J, with 6 bases in between. The CDR3 runs 14 residues. The V gene's germline CDR1 is SGHNT and CDR2 YYREEE (reference sequence). As DNA, the CDR3 is TGTGCCAGCAGCTTGGGGCGGGACCAAGAGACCCAGTACTTC. It encodes CASSLGRDQETQYF.

This rearrangement joins TRBV27 to TRBJ1-4, with TRBD1 matching 11 bases. The V and J ends lost 3 bases and 10 bases, in that order; junction bases with no gene match: 4. CDR3 length: 14 residues. Germline CDR1 MNHEY, CDR2 SMNVEV (reference sequence). This CDR3 is CASSLVGTGGKLFF. In nucleotides, the CDR3 is TGTGCCAGCAGTTTGGTAGGGACAGGGGGAAAACTGTTTTTT.

The chain joins TRBV9 to TRBJ2-3; D is perhaps TRBD1 or TRBD2 (6 bases each). Looked up from germline, CDR1 is SGDLS and CDR2 is YYNGEE. The CDR3 runs to 16 residues. V shed 0 bases and J shed 2 bases, with 13 bases lying between them. CDR3 loop: CASSVEGGLITDTQYF. The CDR3, as DNA: TGTGCCAGCAGCGTAGAGGGGGGCCTGATCACAGATACGCAGTATTTT.

The rearrangement joins TRBV12-3 or TRBV12-4 to TRBJ2-2; D ambiguous. The V and J ends lost 8 bases and 6 bases respectively, with 10 bases between them. There are 12 residues in the CDR3. The DNA for the CDR3 is TGTGCCAGCGAGCCGGCGTCCGGGGAGCTGTTTTTT. It is translated as CASEPASGELFF.

The chain combines TRBV10-3 with TRBJ1-6; the D gene is possibly TRBD1 (6 bases). In germline, CDR1 is ENHRY, CDR2 SYGVKD. This CDR3 region has 15 residues. Trimming took off 10 bases at V and 10 bases at J, with 23 bases between the two ends. CDR3: CASRVGAAVFSPLHF. In DNA, the CDR3 is TGTGCCAGCAGGGTGGGGGCAGCAGTTTTCTCACCCCTCCACTTT.

In regard to this clone: One junction end disagrees with the germline gene, perhaps due to a read error. The V gene is TRBV5-5, the J gene TRBJ1-6; TRBD1 matches 9 bases. This CDR3 has 12 residues. Germline lookup yields CDR1 SGHKS and CDR2 YYEKEE (reference sequence). CDR3 sequence (DNA): TGTGCCAGCAGCTCCAACACAGGGGGCCTACGATTT. Protein: CASSSNTGGLRF.

V is TRBV7-9 and J is TRBJ1-3; D call uncertain. V was cut by 1 base and J by 1 base, with 11 bases left in between. Germline loops: CDR1 SEHNR, CDR2 FQNEAQ (reference sequence). The CDR3 consists of 16 residues. CDR3 residues: CASSLVNSLSGNTIYF. The DNA for the CDR3 is TGTGCCAGCAGCTTAGTCAATAGCTTATCTGGAAACACCATATATTTT. Supplemented by reference TRBV7-9 and TRBJ1-3, the full variable domain reads DTGVSQNPRHKITKRGQNVTFRCDPISEHNRLYWYRQTLGQGPEFLTYFQNEAQLEKSRLLSDRFSAERPKGSFSTLEIQRTEQGDSAMYLCASSLVNSLSGNTIYFGEGSWLTVV.

The rearrangement links TRBV5-6 to TRBJ2-7; TRBD2 matches at 13 bases. With V trimmed by 0 bases and J by 1 base, 7 bases remained unmatched. This CDR3 contains 18 residues. The germline V gene has CDR1 SGHDT and CDR2 YYEEEE. The CDR3 DNA follows: TGTGCCAGCAGCTTGGCCGGGACTAGCGGGGCCAGGTCCTACGAGCAGTACTTC. Protein: CASSLAGTSGARSYEQYF. Full variable domain (missing parts from reference TRBV5-6 and TRBJ2-7): DAGVTQSPTHLIKTRGQQVTLRCSPKSGHDTVSWYQQALGQGPQFIFQYYEEEERQRGNFPDRFSGHQFPNYSSELNVNALLLGDSALYLCASSLAGTSGARSYEQYFGPGTRLTVT.

This rearrangement joins TRBV28 to TRBJ2-1, with 8 bases fitting TRBD1. The CDR3 is made up of 14 amino acids. With V trimmed by 5 bases and J by 5 bases, 5 bases remained unmatched. Looked up from germline, CDR1 is MDHEN and CDR2 is SYDVKM. The CDR3 protein is CASSPGTGDNEQFF. CDR3 DNA sequence: TGTGCCAGCAGTCCTGGGACAGGCGACAATGAGCAGTTCTTC.

The rearrangement links TRBV10-3 to TRBJ2-3, with 14 nucleotides matching TRBD2. Trimming took 8 bases from V and 6 from J; bases not matched to a gene: 4. The germline CDR1 and CDR2 sequences are ENHRY and SYGVKD. This CDR3 has 14 amino acids. CDR3 residues: CAIRGTSGSDTQYF. CDR3 in DNA: TGTGCCATCCGTGGGACTAGCGGGAGTGATACGCAGTATTTT.

This sequence joins TRBV18 and TRBJ1-5; perhaps TRBD1 as D (5 bases). Looked up from germline, CDR1 is KGHSH and CDR2 is LQKENI. Trimming removed 2 bases from V and 2 bases from J, with 10 bases in between. The CDR3 contains 15 residues. As DNA, the CDR3 is TGTGCCAGCTCACCAATGGGGGATGGCAATCAGCCCCAGCATTTT. Translation: CASSPMGDGNQPQHF.

This clone was recorded once. The rearrangement uses TRBV5-6 and TRBJ2-1, with a tentative D call TRBD2 (5 bases). The germline V gene has CDR1 SGHDT and CDR2 YYEEEE. The V and J ends lost 0 bases and 6 bases respectively, with 10 bases between them. This CDR3 spans 14 amino acids. Here the CDR3 DNA reads TGTGCCAGCAGCTTGGAACTAGTTCTCAATGAGCAGTTCTTC. Translated, it gives CASSLELVLNEQFF.

This sequence joins TRBV28 and TRBJ2-2, with D maybe TRBD1 (5 bases). The CDR3 consists of 17 residues. V lost 3 bases to trimming and J lost 4 bases, with 18 bases between them. CDR1 MDHEN and CDR2 SYDVKM come from the germline V gene. CDR3 in DNA: TGTGCCAGCAGTTTTCTCAGCCGGGCCCAGGGCACCGGGGAGCTGTTTTTT. It codes for CASSFLSRAQGTGELFF.

The chain couples TRBV28 to TRBJ2-1; D is perhaps TRBD2 (5 bases). CDR1 is MDHEN and CDR2 is SYDVKM in the germline V gene. This CDR3 has 14 residues. V lost 6 bases and J lost 4, with 13 bases in between. The CDR3 DNA sequence: TGTGCCAGCAGCCCCCGAAGAGGGTACAATGAGCAGTTCTTC. Protein product: CASSPRRGYNEQFF.

CDR3 residues: CASSAGLAGLGNEQFF. CDR3 DNA: TGTGCCAGCAGCGCCGGGCTAGCGGGACTGGGTAATGAGCAGTTCTTC. The V call is TRBV7-2, the J call TRBJ2-1; TRBD2 matches 9 bases. The V and J ends lost 5 bases and 7 bases, in that order; junction bases with no gene match: 12. The CDR3 runs to 16 residues. Looked up from germline, CDR1 is SGHTA and CDR2 is FQGNSA.

The chain links TRBV29-1 to TRBJ2-7, with 7 nucleotides matching TRBD1. CDR1 SQVTM and CDR2 ANQGSEA come from the germline V gene. This CDR3 contains 13 residues. V shed 6 bases and J 3 bases; nucleotides not matched to a gene: 8. This CDR3 is CSVGPRDSYEQYF. The DNA of the CDR3 is TGCAGCGTCGGACCCCGGGACAGCTACGAGCAGTACTTC.

The CDR3 loop reads CASSSPRAGGPDTQYF. The CDR3 nucleotides read TGTGCCAGCAGCTCTCCCCGGGCGGGAGGCCCAGATACGCAGTATTTT. The genes are TRBV9 and TRBJ2-3; 8 positions agree with TRBD2. Germline V lookup: CDR1 SGDLS, CDR2 YYNGEE. With 4 bases clipped from V and 4 bases from J, the junction kept 11 bases outside the gene matches. The CDR3 covers 16 residues.